These T cell receptor beta chains were read from a single sample in a study of blood T cells in healthy people across ages. TCRdb redid the calling of the 5' RACE reads with MiXCR, one entry per CDR3 protein. The sample comprises around 970,000 distinct CDR3 sequences, approximately 50% of which are singletons, and 20% to 25% rests with the top ten. Source material: blood. The receptor set was obtained from an older woman in good health. Both conserved end residues are part of each CDR3. D genes are given only for firm matches. The size field is filled for only some rows; it gives once, few, many or a size class.

length	V	J	D	size	CDR3	DNA
18	TRBV6-2/TRBV6-3	TRBJ2-2	TRBD2	.	CASSSTSGRATNTGELFF	TGTGCCAGCAGTTCTACTAGCGGGAGGGCCACGAACACCGGGGAGCTGTTTTTT
15	TRBV20-1	TRBJ2-7	TRBD2	.	CSATSGTRVSYEQYF	TGCAGTGCAACTTCCGGGACTAGGGTTTCCTACGAGCAGTACTTC
17	TRBV7-2	TRBJ2-1	TRBD2	few	CASSLAGLAGEAGEQFF	TGTGCCAGCAGCTTAGCGGGACTAGCGGGAGAGGCCGGTGAGCAGTTCTTC
14	TRBV20-1	TRBJ2-3	TRBD2	.	CSATGLAGADTQYF	TGCAGTGCCACCGGACTAGCGGGCGCAGATACGCAGTATTTT
13	TRBV20-1	TRBJ2-5	.	.	CSANRTPQETQYF	TGCAGTGCTAACCGGACTCCCCAAGAGACCCAGTACTTC
16	TRBV7-6	TRBJ2-2	.	many	CATRFEGGANTGELFF	TGTGCCACCAGGTTTGAGGGGGGCGCGAACACCGGGGAGCTGTTTTTT
15	TRBV10-1	TRBJ1-2	.	.	CASSYSGREKRGYTF	TGCGCCAGCAGTTACTCGGGCAGGGAGAAACGAGGCTACACCTTC
12	TRBV29-1	TRBJ2-3	TRBD1	.	CAIGTGRDTQYF	TGCGCTATCGGGACAGGGCGAGATACGCAGTATTTT
13	TRBV3-1	TRBJ2-5	.	.	CATRAYPQETQYF	TGTGCCACGCGAGCTTACCCCCAAGAGACCCAGTACTTC
15	TRBV6-2/TRBV6-3	TRBJ2-1	.	few	CASSPSGVQYNEQFF	TGTGCCAGCAGCCCCTCCGGCGTACAATACAATGAGCAGTTCTTC
16	TRBV28	TRBJ1-5	.	.	CASRSPLRRGNQPQHF	TGTGCCAGCAGGTCTCCCCTTCGCCGGGGCAATCAGCCCCAGCATTTT
14	TRBV2	TRBJ1-6	.	.	CASSANSYNSPLHF	TGTGCCAGCAGTGCGAACTCCTATAATTCACCCCTCCACTTT
15	TRBV12-3/TRBV12-4	TRBJ2-2	TRBD2	.	CASRLAGLNTGELFF	TGTGCCAGCCGACTAGCTGGGTTAAACACCGGGGAGCTGTTTTTT
14	TRBV3-1	TRBJ2-4	.	few	CASSQNQGSAIQYF	TGTGCCAGCAGCCAAAACCAGGGGTCGGCCATTCAGTACTTC
14	TRBV5-6	TRBJ2-2	.	many	CASSLWDYTGELFF	TGTGCCAGCAGCTTGTGGGACTACACCGGGGAGCTGTTTTTT
15	TRBV6-1	TRBJ2-3	TRBD2	.	CATWGLAGASDTQYF	TGTGCCACCTGGGGACTAGCGGGAGCATCAGATACGCAGTATTTT
15	TRBV5-1	TRBJ2-1	.	.	CASSLGDNSNNEQFF	TGCGCCAGCAGCTTGGGGGACAACAGCAACAATGAGCAGTTCTTC
16	TRBV12-3/TRBV12-4	TRBJ2-1	TRBD2	few	CASTKGLAGIKNEQFF	TGTGCCAGCACTAAGGGACTAGCGGGAATTAAAAATGAGCAGTTCTTC
14	TRBV9	TRBJ2-1	.	.	CASSVGGAINEQFF	TGTGCCAGCAGCGTAGGTGGGGCGATCAATGAGCAGTTCTTC
18	TRBV7-9	TRBJ2-1	TRBD2	few	CASSPRGLAGDFANEQFF	TGTGCCAGCAGCCCTAGGGGACTAGCGGGAGACTTCGCCAATGAGCAGTTCTTC
12	TRBV5-5	TRBJ2-5	.	.	CASSLGRGTQYF	TGTGCCAGCAGCTTGGGGAGGGGGACCCAGTACTTC
14	TRBV7-2	TRBJ2-2	.	.	CASRHDSNTGELFF	TGTGCCAGCAGACATGACAGCAACACCGGGGAGCTGTTTTTT
16	TRBV5-1	TRBJ2-6	.	.	CASAQTRSSGANVLTF	TGCGCCAGTGCTCAGACTAGGAGCTCTGGGGCCAACGTCCTGACTTTC
12	TRBV14	TRBJ1-4	.	few	CASSQTVWQLFF	TGTGCCAGCAGCCAGACCGTCTGGCAACTGTTTTTT
14	TRBV5-6	TRBJ1-2	.	few	CASSSGQRWYGYTF	TGTGCCAGCAGCTCTGGACAGCGATGGTATGGCTACACCTTC
11	TRBV2	TRBJ1-2	.	.	CASTQVGGYTF	TGTGCCAGCACACAGGTGGGAGGCTACACCTTC
14	TRBV7-2	TRBJ2-4	.	.	CASSQNRDYDIQYF	TGTGCCAGCAGCCAAAACAGGGATTATGACATTCAGTACTTC
12	TRBV29-1	TRBJ2-7	.	.	CSTTLGDYEQYF	TGCAGCACCACATTGGGGGATTACGAGCAGTACTTC
17	TRBV2	TRBJ2-6	TRBD1	.	CASSRRDRGSGANVLTF	TGTGCCAGCAGTCGTCGGGACAGGGGTTCTGGGGCCAACGTCCTGACTTTC
15	TRBV27	TRBJ1-2	.	.	CASSFGGYSPYGYTF	TGTGCCAGCAGTTTTGGGGGATACTCCCCCTATGGCTACACCTTC
15	TRBV7-2	TRBJ1-5	.	.	CASSLFRNSNQPQHF	TGTGCCAGCAGCTTATTCAGAAATAGCAATCAGCCCCAGCATTTT
16	TRBV20-1	TRBJ2-6	.	.	CSASAGLVSGASVLTF	TGCAGTGCTAGCGCCGGACTCGTCTCTGGGGCCAGCGTCCTGACTTTC
12	TRBV5-1	TRBJ2-3	.	few	CASSLNSDTQYF	TGCGCCAGCAGCTTGAATTCAGATACGCAGTATTTT
14	TRBV20-1	TRBJ2-7	TRBD2	.	CSAGSGRAGREQYF	TGCAGTGCCGGTAGCGGGAGGGCCGGGAGAGAGCAGTACTTC
14	TRBV27	TRBJ2-4	.	.	CAGSLLGGLDIQYF	TGTGCCGGCAGTTTATTAGGGGGTCTAGACATTCAGTACTTC
18	TRBV27	TRBJ2-5	TRBD2	few	CASSLSKASGYSQETQYF	TGTGCCAGCAGTTTATCGAAAGCTAGCGGCTATAGCCAAGAGACCCAGTACTTC
15	TRBV12-3/TRBV12-4	TRBJ2-5	TRBD2	.	CASSSPGASGYGQYF	TGTGCCAGCAGTTCCCCCGGGGCTAGCGGCTACGGGCAGTACTTC
13	TRBV7-9	TRBJ2-3	.	.	CASSLIRPDTQYF	TGTGCCAGCAGCTTAATAAGACCAGATACGCAGTATTTT
16	TRBV28	TRBJ2-7	TRBD1	few	CASSPRPGQGGYEQYF	TGTGCCAGCAGTCCCCGACCGGGACAGGGGGGTTACGAGCAGTACTTC
14	TRBV5-4	TRBJ1-2	.	.	CASSLASAVYGYTF	TGTGCCAGCAGCTTGGCCTCGGCAGTCTATGGCTACACCTTC
11	TRBV2	TRBJ1-2	.	.	CASSKGTGYTF	TGTGCCAGCAGTAAAGGGACTGGCTACACCTTC
21	TRBV7-3	TRBJ2-6	TRBD2	.	CASSLSGLAGSGRGGANVLTF	TGTGCCAGCAGCTTATCCGGACTAGCGGGATCAGGGCGAGGGGGGGCCAACGTCCTGACTTTC